These 30 T cell receptor beta chains originate from one sample sequenced in a study of blood T cell repertoires in COVID-19. Using immunoSEQ multiplex PCR, the repertoire was profiled, and TCRdb retains in-frame clones only, with some absent. The sample holds more than 400,000 clones, about 90% seen once. Sequencing was carried out using PBMCs or T cells enriched from blood (not recorded which). Receptor source: a young man who had recovered from COVID-19.

The CDR3 is CASSIGGGSNYGYTF. The CDR3 DNA follows: TGTGCCAGTAGTATTGGAGGGGGCAGTAACTATGGCTACACCTTC. J is TRBJ1-2 and V is TRBV19; 7 bases are shared with TRBD1. Per germline, CDR1 LNHDA and CDR2 SQIVND (reference sequence). This CDR3 has 15 amino acids. The trim removed 3 bases at V and 1 base at J, leaving 5 bases unmatched.

The chain is built from TRBV27 and TRBJ2-7; D possibly corresponds to TRBD2 (5 bases). The CDR3 runs to 16 residues. Trimming left V 5 bases short and J 2 bases short, with 19 bases between. Germline values: CDR1 MNHEY, CDR2 SMNVEV (reference sequence). CDR3 nucleotide sequence: TGTGCCAGCAGTCCCCTGACTATGCGGGTCGCCTACGAGCAGTACTTC. Its translation: CASSPLTMRVAYEQYF.

This rearrangement joins TRBV5-1 to TRBJ1-1, with unresolved D. The CDR3 runs 14 residues. Germline assignment: CDR1 SGHRS and CDR2 YFSETQ. Deletions cut 0 bases from V and 8 bases from J, with 14 bases between. The CDR3 sequence: CASSLETATSEAFF. CDR3 DNA sequence: TGCGCCAGCAGCTTGGAAACAGCTACCAGCGAAGCTTTCTTT.

V and J are TRBV27 and TRBJ1-6; 8 nucleotides match TRBD1. The CDR3 spans 16 residues. Germline CDR1 MNHEY, CDR2 SMNVEV (reference sequence). After removal of 5 bases from V and 9 bases from J, the junction contained 12 bases not matched to a gene. CDR3 in amino acids: CASSGAAGRGLSPLHF. DNA of the CDR3: TGTGCCAGCAGTGGGGCCGCTGGCAGGGGGCTTTCACCCCTCCACTTT.

The chain uses TRBV6-5 and TRBJ1-5, with a tentative D call TRBD1 (6 bases). CDR1 is MNHEY and CDR2 is SVGAGI in the germline V gene. The V end was cut by 5 bases, the J end by 2 bases, with 10 bases between. The CDR3 extends over 14 amino acids. The CDR3 loop is CASSPPGGNQPQHF. In DNA form, the CDR3 reads TGTGCCAGCAGTCCACCAGGGGGCAATCAGCCCCAGCATTTT.

V usage is TRBV9 and J usage is TRBJ1-6; D uncertain. Germline V gives CDR1 SGDLS, CDR2 YYNGEE. The V gene lost 0 bases and the J gene lost 6 bases, with 7 bases spanning the gap. The CDR3 extends over 14 amino acids. The CDR3 DNA reads as TGTGCCAGCAGCGTAGTTGGCAGTAATTCACCCCTCCACTTT. Encoded protein: CASSVVGSNSPLHF.

This clone was observed once. The chain recombines TRBV30 with TRBJ1-1; tentatively, D is TRBD1 (6 bases). CDR3 length: 17 amino acids. Germline values: CDR1 GTSNPN, CDR2 SVGIG (reference sequence). Trimming took off 8 bases at V and 11 bases at J, with 36 bases between the two ends. The CDR3 spells CAGKDVGARFSPPGAFF. Here the CDR3 DNA reads TGTGCCGGAAAAGATGTGGGGGCCCGCTTTTCCCCCCCCGGGGCTTTCTTT.

The chain couples TRBV4-1 to TRBJ1-5, with 9 bases aligning to TRBD1. The germline gives CDR1 MGHRA, CDR2 YSYEKL. The V segment lost 4 bases and the J segment 3 bases; nucleotides outside the gene matches: 7. This CDR3 is built from 16 residues. This chain's CDR3 is CASSPFGQGSNQPQHF. The DNA of the CDR3 is TGCGCCAGCAGCCCATTTGGACAGGGGTCCAATCAGCCCCAGCATTTT.

The J gene is TRBJ2-7, the V gene TRBV10-3; maybe TRBD1 (6 bases). The V and J ends lost 2 bases and 5 bases respectively, with 13 bases between them. CDR3 length: 14 residues. The germline V gene encodes CDR1 ENHRY and CDR2 SYGVKD. In DNA form, the CDR3 reads TGTGCCATCAGTGAGCCAGGGGATAAGCACGAGCAGTACTTC. It yields the protein CAISEPGDKHEQYF.

V and J are TRBV18 and TRBJ2-3, with 8 positions matching TRBD1. CDR3 length: 15 residues. Germline CDR1 reads KGHSH; CDR2 reads LQKENI. Unmatched junction bases numbered 4, after V lost 3 bases and J lost 2 bases. The CDR3 DNA reads TGTGCCAGCTCACCGAACAGGGGGGCCACAGATACGCAGTATTTT. Encoded protein: CASSPNRGATDTQYF.

The chain carries TRBV7-8 and TRBJ2-2, with 13 nucleotides matching TRBD2. CDR3 size: 18 residues. V lost 2 bases to trimming and J lost 5 bases; unmatched junction nucleotides: 8. CDR1 and CDR2 from the germline V gene are SGHVS and FQNEAQ. The CDR3 nucleotides read TGTGCCAGCAGCTTACGGACTAGCGGGAGAAGTCGAACCGGGGAGCTGTTTTTT. This sequence encodes CASSLRTSGRSRTGELFF.

The CDR3 reads CASSSDRPTGELFF. CDR3 bases: TGTGCCAGCAGCTCCGACAGACCTACCGGGGAGCTGTTTTTT. The rearrangement joins TRBV6-5 to TRBJ2-2; D might be TRBD1 (5 bases). This CDR3 contains 14 residues. Germline lookup yields CDR1 MNHEY and CDR2 SVGAGI. The V and J ends lost 6 bases and 5 bases respectively, with 13 bases between them.

The CDR3 sequence: CASSEFGTGDYTF. The CDR3 nucleotides are TGCGCCAGCAGTGAATTCGGGACAGGAGACTACACCTTC. This chain uses TRBV10-2 with TRBJ1-2; 8 bases match TRBD1. V was pared by 3 bases and J by 10 bases, with 7 bases of the junction left unmatched. Per germline, CDR1 WSHSY and CDR2 SAAADI. The CDR3 sequence is 13 residues long.

V usage is TRBV27 and J usage is TRBJ1-2, with 7 positions matching TRBD1. V dropped 3 bases and J dropped 8; count of bases not matched to a gene: 15. The CDR3 has 16 amino acids. Germline loops: CDR1 MNHEY, CDR2 SMNVEV (reference sequence). Here the CDR3 reads CASSFRGKSTKRGYTF. CDR3 sequence (DNA): TGTGCCAGCAGTTTCAGGGGGAAAAGTACCAAGAGAGGCTACACCTTC.

Written as DNA, the CDR3 is TGCGCCAGCAGCCTGACAGTGACCAACTCTGGAAACACCATATATTTT. This sequence encodes CASSLTVTNSGNTIYF. This chain connects TRBV5-1 to TRBJ1-3; weak D call: TRBD1 (5 bases). This CDR3 is built from 16 residues. V lost 4 bases and J lost 0, with 14 bases in between. The germline V gene has CDR1 SGHRS and CDR2 YFSETQ.

The gene calls are TRBV9 and TRBJ1-6; D may be TRBD1 (5 bases). The germline V gene encodes CDR1 SGDLS and CDR2 YYNGEE. The CDR3 runs 14 residues. The V end lost 4 bases, the J end lost 10 bases, and 15 bases lay between the germline ends. CDR3 loop: CASSPQGFSSPLHF. CDR3 in DNA: TGTGCCAGCAGCCCTCAGGGATTTAGCTCACCCCTCCACTTT.

V usage is TRBV6-5 and J usage is TRBJ1-3; the match to TRBD1 covers 7 bases. V was clipped by 5 bases and J by 6 bases; unmatched bases: 10. Germline loops: CDR1 MNHEY, CDR2 SVGAGI. CDR3 length: 15 residues. The DNA of the CDR3 is TGTGCCAGCAGTACAAGGGGGACAGCGGAAAACACCATATATTTT. Residues: CASSTRGTAENTIYF.

CDR3 sequence (DNA): TGTGCCAGCAGCCCCGGGACAGGCTATAATTCACCCCTCCACTTT. Translation: CASSPGTGYNSPLHF. This chain connects TRBV11-3 to TRBJ1-6; 8 bases line up with TRBD1. Germline assignment: CDR1 SGHNT and CDR2 YENEEA. This CDR3 has 15 amino acids. Trimming removed 5 bases from V and 3 bases from J; junction bases left unmatched: 3.

This chain joins TRBV5-1 and TRBJ2-3; D might be TRBD2 (6 bases). Germline loops: CDR1 SGHRS, CDR2 YFSETQ. CDR3 length equals 13 residues. Trimming removed 4 bases at V and 6 bases at J, with 12 bases between. In DNA form, the CDR3 reads TGCGCCAGCAGCGCGGGATACACCGATACGCAGTATTTT. Translating gives CASSAGYTDTQYF.

The count of this clone is one. The chain joins TRBV27 to TRBJ2-5; D remains unclear. The CDR3 totals 14 residues. Germline CDR1 is MNHEY and CDR2 is SMNVEV (reference sequence). The V end lost 2 bases, the J end lost 2 bases, and 9 bases lay between the germline ends. In DNA form, the CDR3 reads TGTGCCAGCAGTTTACAGCGTCCACAAGAGACCCAGTACTTC. Residues: CASSLQRPQETQYF.

The chain joins TRBV5-8 to TRBJ1-3; D might be TRBD1 (5 bases). V shed 2 bases and J shed 0 bases, with 12 bases lying between them. This CDR3 comprises 16 residues. The germline CDR1 and CDR2 sequences are SGHTS and YDEGEE. In nucleotides, the CDR3 is TGTGCCAGCAGCTTCGGGCGGGGCCTCTCTGGAAACACCATATATTTT. Its protein is CASSFGRGLSGNTIYF.

The rearrangement uses TRBV7-2 and TRBJ2-1; 7 nucleotides match TRBD2. The CDR3 is 14 residues long. V was clipped by 1 base and J by 9 bases; unmatched bases: 6. Germline values: CDR1 SGHTA, CDR2 FQGNSA. The CDR3 bases are TGTGCCAGCAGCTTAGGGGGACTAATGTTTGAGCAGTTCTTC. It encodes CASSLGGLMFEQFF.

The rearrangement links TRBV19 to TRBJ1-1; 11 bases are a match to TRBD1. Germline CDR1 is LNHDA and CDR2 is SQIVND (reference sequence). CDR3 length: 14 amino acids. V shed 7 bases, J shed 5 bases, and the junction held 6 bases outside the gene matches. Written as DNA, the CDR3 is TGTGCCAGTAAGAAGGACAGGGGGCAAACTGAAGCTTTCTTT. It translates to CASKKDRGQTEAFF.

This chain links TRBV5-5 with TRBJ1-5; possible D gene TRBD1, 6 bases. The CDR3 consists of 14 residues. Germline CDR1 reads SGHKS; CDR2 reads YYEKEE (reference sequence). Deletions cut 0 bases from V and 3 bases from J, with 7 bases between. The CDR3 is CASSLAGVNQPQHF. DNA for the CDR3: TGTGCCAGCAGCTTGGCAGGGGTCAATCAGCCCCAGCATTTT. Based on the CDR3 plus reference TRBV5-5 and TRBJ1-5, the full variable domain is DAGVTQSPTHLIKTRGQQVTLRCSPISGHKSVSWYQQVLGQGPQFIFQYYEKEERGRGNFPDRFSARQFPNYSSELNVNALLLGDSALYLCASSLAGVNQPQHFGDGTRLSIL.

With respect to this clone: Its ends do not fully match the called genes, so a read error is possible. The chain uses TRBV28 and TRBJ2-7; D may be TRBD1 (5 bases). Germline V lookup: CDR1 MDHEN, CDR2 SYDVKM. This CDR3 contains 12 residues. CDR3 protein: CASSTPVTGISF. The CDR3 DNA follows: TGTGCCAGCAGCACGCCCGTAACAGGCATTTCCTTC.

V gene TRBV27 combines with J gene TRBJ1-1; 7 bases line up with TRBD1. Losses at the gene ends were 6 bases for V and 7 bases for J; bases not matched to a gene: 8. The CDR3 sequence is 13 residues long. Germline CDR1 reads MNHEY; CDR2 reads SMNVEV (reference sequence). CDR3 nucleotides: TGTGCCAGCAGAAAGGGAGACAGGGATGAAGCTTTCTTT. This codes for CASRKGDRDEAFF.

This clone was picked up one time. The genes are TRBV5-1 and TRBJ1-4; D perhaps matches TRBD1 (5 bases). The V gene's germline CDR1 is SGHRS and CDR2 YFSETQ. Trimming took off 4 bases at V and 5 bases at J, with 9 bases between the two ends. CDR3 length: 13 amino acids. The CDR3 loop reads CASSPGGNEKLFF. In DNA form, the CDR3 reads TGCGCCAGCAGCCCGGGGGGAAATGAAAAACTGTTTTTT.

The CDR3, as DNA: TGTGCCAGCTCACCACTACAAACTAATGAAAAACTGTTTTTT. Translation: CASSPLQTNEKLFF. The gene calls are TRBV18 and TRBJ1-4, with D unclear. This CDR3 has 14 residues. Germline loops: CDR1 KGHSH, CDR2 LQKENI. The germline V and J ends were trimmed by 1 base and 1 base, with 4 bases remaining between them. Full variable domain (outside the CDR3, taken from reference TRBV18 and TRBJ1-4): NAGVMQNPRHLVRRRGQEARLRCSPMKGHSHVYWYRQLPEEGLKFMVYLQKENIIDESGMPKERFSAEFPKEGPSILRIQQVVRGDSAAYFCASSPLQTNEKLFFGSGTQLSVL.

The chain links TRBV4-1 to TRBJ2-1, with TRBD2 identical over 8 bases. This CDR3 spans 17 amino acids. CDR1 is MGHRA, CDR2 YSYEKL, per germline. The V gene end was trimmed by 5 bases and the J gene end by 0 bases; junction bases not matched to a gene: 9. CDR3 protein: CASSAGASGSSYNEQFF. The CDR3 DNA reads TGCGCCAGCAGCGCCGGCGCGAGCGGGAGCTCCTACAATGAGCAGTTCTTC.

Note on this clone: The sample contains more than one DNA sequence encoding this CDR3. The rearrangement uses TRBV3-1 (or the pseudogene TRBV3-2) and TRBJ1-3; TRBD1 aligns across 8 bases. Losses at the gene ends were 4 bases for V and 4 bases for J; bases not matched to a gene: 3. The CDR3 runs 14 residues. Germline CDR1 LGHDT, CDR2 YNNKEL (reference sequence). The CDR3 region is CASSRQGAGNTIYF. The CDR3 DNA reads TGTGCCAGCAGCCGTCAGGGGGCCGGAAACACCATATATTTT.